Following are 18 T cell receptor beta chains from one sample sequenced in a study of beta chain features in type 1 diabetes (dated by TCRdb to the late 2010s). The investigation overall reported the following: A moderate but significant shortening of TCRB CDR3 length was observed in type 1 diabetes patients in all four CD4+ subsets.

Their antigens are not known. Library method: the immunoSEQ multiplex PCR assay. All of the isolated RNA was reverse transcribed with the High Capacity cDNA Reverse Transcription Kit, so expressed TCRB transcripts were sequenced. The table comes from immuneACCESS by way of TCRdb, which keeps in-frame sequences with V and J called. Part of the clones is missing from these tables; in studies checked, under half for an unresolved V gene and the rest for unknown reasons. The sample data list about 260,000 clones, and about a fifth of these were observed just once. Of the sample, 0.028% falls within the top ten clones. The sample taken for sequencing was naive CD4+ T cells from blood. This sample's cell subset or site label indicates: true naive CD4+ T cells. The receptors here all came from a woman between 40 and 50 years old with type 1 diabetes.

The chain joins TRBV4-3 to TRBJ2-4; 11 bases match TRBD2. Germline V gene sequence: CDR1 LGHNA, CDR2 YSLEER. V shed 4 bases and J 0 bases; nucleotides not matched to a gene: 2. This CDR3 region has 16 residues. The CDR3 DNA follows: TGCGCCAGCAGCCGGGGACTAGCGGTAGCCAAAAACATTCAGTACTTC. This codes for CASSRGLAVAKNIQYF.

DNA of the CDR3: TGCAGCGTTGCCCCATTGTACCAAGAGACCCAGTACTTC. Encoded protein: CSVAPLYQETQYF. The V and J genes are TRBV29-1 and TRBJ2-5; D gene ambiguous. Trimming took 4 bases from V and 0 from J, leaving 9 bases between them. The germline gives CDR1 SQVTM, CDR2 ANQGSEA. The CDR3 is 13 residues long.

This clone was observed a handful of times. The chain uses TRBV7-2 and TRBJ2-2, with TRBD2 as a possible D gene (5 bases). V was clipped by 3 bases and J by 7 bases, with 9 bases between them. Germline CDR1 reads SGHTA; CDR2 reads FQGNSA. The CDR3 sequence is 13 residues long. The CDR3 spells CASSFSDFGELFF. The CDR3 nucleotides are TGTGCCAGCAGCTTTAGCGATTTCGGGGAGCTGTTTTTT.

The chain recombines TRBV30 with TRBJ1-4; the match to TRBD1 covers 7 bases. CDR1 is GTSNPN and CDR2 is SVGIG in the germline V gene (reference sequence). V shed 7 bases and J 17 bases; nucleotides not matched to a gene: 13. CDR3 size: 11 residues. CDR3 amino acids: CASATGLGLFF. For the CDR3, the DNA is TGTGCCTCGGCGACAGGGCTAGGTTTATTTTTT.

This chain connects TRBV5-1 to TRBJ1-1, with D possibly TRBD1 on 5 matching bases. The CDR3 contains 15 residues. Trimming took off 0 bases at V and 5 bases at J, with 14 bases between the two ends. Germline V gene data show CDR1 as SGHRS and CDR2 as YFSETQ. The CDR3 bases are TGCGCCAGCAGCTTGGGGACACCTTCCGGGACTGAAGCTTTCTTT. Protein product: CASSLGTPSGTEAFF.

This chain uses TRBV6-6 with TRBJ1-1, with D perhaps TRBD1 (6 bases). This CDR3 is built from 14 residues. Germline lookup yields CDR1 MNHNY and CDR2 SVGAGI (reference sequence). Deletions cut 2 bases from V and 6 bases from J, with 13 bases between. The CDR3: CASSYETGDAEAFF. The CDR3 region has the DNA TGTGCCAGCAGTTACGAGACAGGTGATGCTGAAGCTTTCTTT.

This clone turned up a few times. The V gene is TRBV18, the J gene TRBJ1-5; 9 bases are shared with TRBD1. From germline, CDR1 is KGHSH and CDR2 LQKENI. V lost 0 bases to trimming and J lost 2 bases; unmatched junction nucleotides: 5. The CDR3 loop spans 17 amino acids. CDR3 amino acids: CASSPPGQGGGNQPQHF. CDR3 nucleotide sequence: TGTGCCAGCTCACCACCGGGACAGGGCGGGGGCAATCAGCCCCAGCATTTT.

This clone was counted between two and nine times. The J gene is TRBJ1-5, the V gene TRBV30; D ambiguous. The CDR3 has 14 residues. Looked up from germline, CDR1 is GTSNPN and CDR2 is SVGIG (reference sequence). Trimming removed 0 bases at V and 2 bases at J, with 8 bases between. As DNA, the CDR3 is TGTGCCTGGAGTGTACCCGGGGGCAATCAGCCCCAGCATTTT. Translating it yields CAWSVPGGNQPQHF.

The chain combines TRBV29-1 with TRBJ2-1; 8 bases are a match to TRBD2. The CDR3 consists of 13 residues. V was clipped by 4 bases and J by 5 bases; unmatched bases: 4. CDR1 is SQVTM, CDR2 ANQGSEA, per germline. The CDR3 is CSVAAGVHNEQFF. In DNA form, the CDR3 reads TGCAGCGTTGCAGCGGGAGTACACAATGAGCAGTTCTTC.

This clone was counted only a few times. The chain joins TRBV4-3 to TRBJ2-7, with D possibly TRBD2 on 5 matching bases. This CDR3 is built from 14 residues. V lost 0 bases, J lost 4 bases, and 10 bases lay in between. Germline V gene data show CDR1 as LGHNA and CDR2 as YSLEER. DNA of the CDR3: TGCGCCAGCAGCCAAGATCCGGGGAGATACGAGCAGTACTTC. Translated: CASSQDPGRYEQYF.

This clone came up a few times. The chain employs TRBV5-1 and TRBJ2-5; 8 nucleotides line up with TRBD1. The V gene's germline CDR1 is SGHRS and CDR2 YFSETQ. Germline trimming cut 0 bases from V and 6 bases from J; bases unmatched to any gene: 1. The CDR3 totals 13 residues. CDR3 amino acids: CASSLVRGQTQYF. CDR3 DNA: TGCGCCAGCAGCTTGGTCAGGGGGCAGACCCAGTACTTC.

Only a few counts were recorded for this clone. V usage is TRBV2 and J usage is TRBJ2-7; the D is unclear. CDR1 is SNHLY and CDR2 is FYNNEI in the germline V gene. The CDR3 is made up of 14 amino acids. Trimming removed 8 bases at V and 2 bases at J, with 16 bases between. The CDR3 region has the DNA TGTGCCAGCTTAGAAGGAGCCCTGACCTACGAGCAGTACTTC. Translating gives CASLEGALTYEQYF.

This clone was counted a few times. This CDR3 is also generated by other DNA sequences in the sample. J is TRBJ2-6 and V is TRBV9; D unclear. CDR1 and CDR2 from the germline V gene are SGDLS and YYNGEE. The CDR3 consists of 15 residues. V was cut by 0 bases and J by 0 bases, with 4 bases left in between. CDR3 in amino acids: CASSVVSSGANVLTF. The CDR3 nucleotides read TGTGCCAGCAGCGTAGTGAGCTCTGGGGCCAACGTCCTGACTTTC.

This chain joins TRBV18 and TRBJ1-1; 7 bases fit TRBD1. Losses at the gene ends were 4 bases for V and 4 bases for J; bases not matched to a gene: 15. Germline CDR1 reads KGHSH; CDR2 reads LQKENI. The length of the CDR3 is 17 residues. CDR3: CASSRSEFEGAITEAFF. The CDR3 DNA sequence: TGTGCCAGCTCACGATCAGAGTTCGAGGGGGCGATCACTGAAGCTTTCTTT.

This chain connects TRBV15 to TRBJ2-1, with D perhaps TRBD1 (5 bases). The V gene lost 8 bases and the J gene lost 13 bases, with 15 bases spanning the gap. This CDR3 contains 11 residues. The germline CDR1 and CDR2 sequences are LNHNV and YYDKDF (reference sequence). CDR3 protein: CATGVQGEQFF. CDR3 DNA: TGTGCCACCGGGGTTCAGGGTGAACAGTTCTTC.

This chain joins TRBV9 and TRBJ2-5; D is possibly TRBD1 (6 bases). Germline CDR1 reads SGDLS; CDR2 reads YYNGEE. V gave up 3 bases and J gave up 9 bases, with 21 bases separating them. The CDR3 totals 15 residues. The CDR3 coding sequence is TGTGCCAGCAGCGCCAGACAGGCCAGTGAGGGGGCCCAGTACTTC. It encodes CASSARQASEGAQYF.

A few counts support this clone. The genes are TRBV2 and TRBJ1-1; a possible D gene is TRBD1 (6 bases). The CDR3 is 12 residues long. Germline V gene data show CDR1 as SNHLY and CDR2 as FYNNEI. V lost 2 bases to trimming and J lost 6 bases, with 7 bases between them. The CDR3 DNA reads TGTGCCAGCAGTGAATACAGGGCTGAAGCTTTCTTT. It is translated as CASSEYRAEAFF.

There are a few counts of this clone. The rearrangement links TRBV7-2 to TRBJ1-1; 8 bases are a match to TRBD1. After removal of 6 bases from V and 0 bases from J, the junction contained 3 bases not matched to a gene. Germline CDR1 and CDR2: SGHTA and FQGNSA. This CDR3 contains 14 residues. Here the CDR3 reads CASRIQGVNTEAFF. CDR3 nucleotides: TGTGCCAGCAGGATACAGGGGGTGAACACTGAAGCTTTCTTT.